The 21 T cell receptor beta chains presented below share a single source sample, sequenced in a study of blood T cell repertoires in COVID-19. Libraries were prepared by immunoSEQ multiplex PCR; TCRdb keeps only in-frame clonotypes and omits some of them. The sample has about 170,000 clones; about 88% are singletons. The sample was peripheral blood. All receptors come from an elderly woman in a cohort sampled during active or convalescent COVID-19.

This clone occurred once. V gene TRBV7-8 combines with J gene TRBJ2-5; 9 bases match TRBD1. After removal of 2 bases from V and 5 bases from J, the junction contained 9 bases not matched to a gene. Looked up from germline, CDR1 is SGHVS and CDR2 is FQNEAQ. The CDR3 runs 16 residues. The CDR3 reads CASSLMWTGDEETQYF. CDR3 nucleotide sequence: TGTGCCAGCAGCTTAATGTGGACAGGGGACGAGGAGACCCAGTACTTC.

This chain joins TRBV24-1 and TRBJ2-1, with TRBD2 matching 9 bases. The CDR3 totals 16 residues. Germline lookup yields CDR1 KGHDR and CDR2 SFDVKD. V trimming: 5 bases; J trimming: 6 bases; junction bases outside the gene matches: 10. As DNA, the CDR3 is TGTGCCACCAGTGCCCCAAGGCGGGGGGGTACCAATGAGCAGTTCTTC. Protein sequence: CATSAPRRGGTNEQFF.

The chain recombines TRBV10-2 with TRBJ2-2; D is perhaps TRBD2 (5 bases). Trimming removed 5 bases at V and 10 bases at J, with 11 bases between. The CDR3 has 12 residues. Germline values: CDR1 WSHSY, CDR2 SAAADI. Here the CDR3 reads CASSRVREELFF. In DNA, the CDR3 is TGCGCCAGCAGTCGGGTCCGGGAGGAGCTGTTTTTT.

The CDR3 DNA reads TGTGCCTGGAGTGTACAAAGGACAGGGCAGCCCTACGAGCAGTACTTC. Its protein product is CAWSVQRTGQPYEQYF. This chain joins TRBV30 and TRBJ2-7, with TRBD1 matching 8 bases. This CDR3 comprises 16 residues. Germline loops: CDR1 GTSNPN, CDR2 SVGIG (reference sequence). V lost 0 bases and J lost 2; bases outside the gene matches: 9.

V and J are TRBV6-1 and TRBJ2-3; no clear D gene. V shed 0 bases and J shed 0 bases, with 7 bases lying between them. This CDR3 is built from 15 residues. CDR1 and CDR2 (germline): MNHNS, SASEGT. The CDR3 nucleotides are TGTGCCAGCAGTGAAGCATCGGGTAGCACAGATACGCAGTATTTT. Protein: CASSEASGSTDTQYF.

This chain joins TRBV7-2 and TRBJ2-7, with 11 nucleotides matching TRBD1. Per the germline V gene, CDR1 is SGHTA and CDR2 is FQGNSA. The J segment lost 3 bases and the V segment lost 5 bases, leaving 6 bases of the junction unmatched. This CDR3 spans 15 amino acids. The CDR3 here is CASSLGTGGRYEQYV. The CDR3 DNA reads as TGTGCCAGCAGCCTAGGGACAGGGGGGCGCTACGAGCAGTACGTC.

The CDR3 sequence: CASSLKRSQVFLYEQYF. The CDR3, as DNA: TGTGCCAGCAGTTTAAAAAGGTCTCAGGTTTTCCTCTACGAGCAGTACTTC. The chain uses TRBV28 and TRBJ2-7; no firm D call. Trimming removed 2 bases at V and 3 bases at J, with 20 bases between. The CDR3 has 17 residues. The germline gives CDR1 MDHEN, CDR2 SYDVKM.

The chain links TRBV5-5 to TRBJ1-6; 7 bases are a match to TRBD1. Per the germline V gene, CDR1 is SGHKS and CDR2 is YYEKEE (reference sequence). The CDR3 has 14 amino acids. V was clipped by 6 bases and J by 10 bases; unmatched bases: 10. The CDR3 coding sequence is TGTGCCAGCAACCAACAGGGGTTAGAGTCACCCCTCCACTTT. It is translated as CASNQQGLESPLHF. Using reference TRBV5-5 and TRBJ1-6 for the parts outside the CDR3, the full variable domain is DAGVTQSPTHLIKTRGQQVTLRCSPISGHKSVSWYQQVLGQGPQFIFQYYEKEERGRGNFPDRFSARQFPNYSSELNVNALLLGDSALYLCASNQQGLESPLHFGNGTRLTVT.

The rearrangement joins TRBV2 to TRBJ1-1, with TRBD1 as a possible D gene (5 bases). From germline, CDR1 is SNHLY and CDR2 FYNNEI. V lost 3 bases to trimming and J lost 2 bases, with 10 bases between them. This CDR3 has 14 amino acids. CDR3 sequence (DNA): TGTGCCAGCAGTGACGGCAGGACAAACACTGAAGCTTTCTTT. Its translation is CASSDGRTNTEAFF.

This chain joins TRBV11-2 and TRBJ1-2, with a tentative D call TRBD1 (5 bases). The CDR3 sequence is 16 residues long. Germline lookup yields CDR1 SGHAT and CDR2 FQNNGV. Trimming removed 5 bases at V and 0 bases at J, with 16 bases between. CDR3 sequence: CASSPPAGRANYGYTF. As DNA, the CDR3 is TGTGCCAGCAGCCCTCCGGCGGGGCGAGCTAACTATGGCTACACCTTC.

CDR3 region: CASKATGPDGETQYF. CDR3 nucleotide sequence: TGTGCCAGCAAAGCGACAGGGCCGGATGGGGAGACCCAGTACTTC. The chain has TRBV2 and TRBJ2-5; TRBD1 matches at 7 bases. The CDR3 runs to 15 residues. Germline V gene data show CDR1 as SNHLY and CDR2 as FYNNEI. The ends lost 7 bases at V and 5 bases at J; junction bases unmatched: 13. Full variable domain (rest looked up from reference TRBV2 and TRBJ2-5): EPEVTQTPSHQVTQMGQEVILRCVPISNHLYFYWYRQILGQKVEFLVSFYNNEISEKSEIFDDQFSVERPDGSNFTLKIRSTKLEDSAMYFCASKATGPDGETQYFGPGTRLLVL.

The rearrangement uses TRBV7-8 and TRBJ1-6; 9 positions match TRBD1. This CDR3 is 17 amino acids long. After removal of 5 bases from V and 4 bases from J, the junction contained 9 bases not matched to a gene. CDR1 and CDR2 from the germline V gene are SGHVS and FQNEAQ. CDR3 amino acids: CASSGFPGQGYNSPLHF. The CDR3 DNA sequence: TGTGCCAGCAGCGGGTTTCCGGGACAGGGTTATAATTCACCCCTCCACTTT.

V usage is TRBV6-1 and J usage is TRBJ2-2, with 11 bases that match TRBD1. J was trimmed by 4 bases and V by 3 bases; bases with no gene match: 4. The CDR3 length is 16 residues. Germline loops: CDR1 MNHNS, CDR2 SASEGT. The CDR3 protein is CASSDRDRGFTGELFF. CDR3 coding DNA: TGTGCCAGCAGTGACAGGGACAGGGGGTTCACCGGGGAGCTGTTTTTT.

The chain links TRBV7-2 to TRBJ2-1; 7 bases are shared with TRBD1. The length of the CDR3 is 16 residues. Germline CDR1 is SGHTA and CDR2 is FQGNSA. Unmatched junction bases numbered 14, after V lost 4 bases and J lost 8 bases. CDR3 nucleotides: TGTGCCAGCAGCTCCCTTAGGGGGCGGCGTCGATATGAGCAGTTCTTC. Translation gives CASSSLRGRRRYEQFF.

The chain has TRBV11-3 and TRBJ2-1; perhaps TRBD2 as D (6 bases). This CDR3 is 14 amino acids long. Trimming removed 5 bases at V and 4 bases at J, with 12 bases between. From germline, CDR1 is SGHNT and CDR2 YENEEA. Here the CDR3 reads CASSLSGTYNEQFF. The CDR3 DNA is TGTGCCAGCAGCCTTAGTGGGACTTACAATGAGCAGTTCTTC.

The chain employs TRBV5-6 and TRBJ1-2; the match to TRBD1 covers 8 bases. After removal of 1 base from V and 7 bases from J, the junction contained 15 bases not matched to a gene. The CDR3 length is 17 residues. Germline V gene sequence: CDR1 SGHDT, CDR2 YYEEEE. In nucleotides, the CDR3 is TGTGCCAGCAGCTTGAGGGCAGGGGGCTATACCCTTGGTGGCTACACCTTC. This encodes CASSLRAGGYTLGGYTF.

J is TRBJ2-1 and V is TRBV7-2, with 10 bases that match TRBD1. V trimming: 3 bases; J trimming: 8 bases; junction bases outside the gene matches: 7. Germline V gene lookup returns CDR1 SGHTA and CDR2 FQGNSA. CDR3 length: 15 amino acids. The CDR3 is CASSFSGQGFDEQFF. CDR3 sequence (DNA): TGTGCCAGCAGCTTTTCGGGACAGGGGTTCGATGAGCAGTTCTTC.

The CDR3 coding sequence is TGTGCCAGCAGCTCAAGGGGGACAGGGGTCACCGGGGAGCTGTTTTTT. Translated, it gives CASSSRGTGVTGELFF. The chain carries TRBV11-3 and TRBJ2-2, with 10 bases that match TRBD1. Germline loops: CDR1 SGHNT, CDR2 YENEEA. The CDR3 has 16 amino acids. J gave up 4 bases and V 4 bases, and 6 bases lay outside the gene matches.

The chain combines TRBV18 with TRBJ2-3, with 9 bases matching TRBD1. Trimming cost V 7 bases and J 2 bases; bases outside gene matches: 7. Germline V gene data show CDR1 as KGHSH and CDR2 as LQKENI. The length of the CDR3 is 15 residues. CDR3 nucleotide sequence: TGTGCCAGCTTAGGACAGGGGATACCCACAGATACGCAGTATTTT. Encoded protein: CASLGQGIPTDTQYF.

This clone was recorded only once. The J gene is TRBJ2-7, the V gene TRBV27, with a weak D call TRBD1 (6 bases). The CDR3 is 15 residues long. Germline V gene data show CDR1 as MNHEY and CDR2 as SMNVEV (reference sequence). The ends were cut back, 2 bases at V and 3 bases at J, with 14 bases in the middle. CDR3 nucleotides: TGTGCCAGCAGTTTAAACAGGGTCGCCCTCTACGAGCAGTACTTC. Residues: CASSLNRVALYEQYF.

This clone was seen a single time. The chain employs TRBV27 and TRBJ2-3, with D hard to call. The CDR3 is made up of 13 amino acids. The V gene's germline CDR1 is MNHEY and CDR2 SMNVEV (reference sequence). Between the trimmed V and J ends, which lost 6 bases and 3 bases, there was a span of 10 bases. The DNA for the CDR3 is TGTGCCAGCAGCCGTCCCCAGACAGATACGCAGTATTTT. Translating gives CASSRPQTDTQYF.